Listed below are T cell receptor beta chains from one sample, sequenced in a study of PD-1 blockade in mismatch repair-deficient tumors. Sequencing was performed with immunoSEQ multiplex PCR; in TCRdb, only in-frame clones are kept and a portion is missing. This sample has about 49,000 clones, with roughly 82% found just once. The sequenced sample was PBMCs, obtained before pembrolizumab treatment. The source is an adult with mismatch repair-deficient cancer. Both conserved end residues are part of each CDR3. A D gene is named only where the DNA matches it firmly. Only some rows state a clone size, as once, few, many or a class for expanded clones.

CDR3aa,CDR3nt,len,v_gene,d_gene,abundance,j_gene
CASRLQGGGATEAFF,TGTGCCAGCAGGCTCCAAGGTGGCGGGGCCACTGAAGCTTTCTTT,15,TRBV7-8,NA,NA,TRBJ1-1
CASSYSARSYEQYF,TGTGCCAGCAGTTACTCGGCCCGTTCCTACGAGCAGTACTTC,14,TRBV6-5,NA,NA,TRBJ2-7
CAIRGETSGSYEQYF,TGTGCCATCCGCGGGGAGACTAGCGGATCCTACGAGCAGTACTTC,15,TRBV10-3,TRBD2,NA,TRBJ2-7
CASSRFFQGAPPYSF,TGTGCCAGCAGTCGCTTTTTTCAGGGGGCGCCCCCTTACTCTTTT,15,TRBV7-2,TRBD1,NA,TRBJ1-3
CSVADSGSNTEAFF,TGCAGCGTCGCGGACAGTGGTTCGAACACTGAAGCTTTCTTT,14,TRBV29-1,NA,NA,TRBJ1-1
CASSLDRVGELFF,TGTGCCAGCAGCTTGGATCGAGTCGGGGAGCTGTTTTTT,13,TRBV5-4,NA,NA,TRBJ2-2
CASSHRGQEQPQHF,TGTGCCAGCAGTCACCGGGGTCAGGAACAGCCCCAGCATTTT,14,TRBV7-9,NA,few,TRBJ1-5
CSVYGHSSYNEQFF,TGCAGCGTTTACGGTCATAGCTCCTACAATGAGCAGTTCTTC,14,TRBV29-1,NA,few,TRBJ2-1
CARRDRANYEQYF,TGTGCCAGAAGAGACAGGGCCAACTACGAGCAGTACTTC,13,TRBV27,TRBD1,NA,TRBJ2-7
CASRRNNEQFF,TGTGCCAGCAGAAGAAACAATGAGCAGTTCTTC,11,TRBV2,NA,NA,TRBJ2-1
CASTGGLVGTDTQYF,TGTGCCAGTACCGGTGGACTAGTCGGCACAGATACGCAGTATTTT,15,TRBV19,TRBD2,NA,TRBJ2-3
CASSEYWTSGTGELFF,TGTGCCAGCAGTGAATATTGGACTAGCGGCACCGGGGAGCTGTTTTTT,16,TRBV25-1,TRBD2,NA,TRBJ2-2
CASSQTGGSYNEQFF,TGTGCCAGCTCACAAACAGGGGGCTCCTACAATGAGCAGTTCTTC,15,TRBV18,TRBD1,NA,TRBJ2-1
CASSLTIRQREAFF,TGTGCCAGCAGCCTCACGATCAGACAGCGGGAAGCTTTCTTT,14,TRBV11-3,NA,NA,TRBJ1-1